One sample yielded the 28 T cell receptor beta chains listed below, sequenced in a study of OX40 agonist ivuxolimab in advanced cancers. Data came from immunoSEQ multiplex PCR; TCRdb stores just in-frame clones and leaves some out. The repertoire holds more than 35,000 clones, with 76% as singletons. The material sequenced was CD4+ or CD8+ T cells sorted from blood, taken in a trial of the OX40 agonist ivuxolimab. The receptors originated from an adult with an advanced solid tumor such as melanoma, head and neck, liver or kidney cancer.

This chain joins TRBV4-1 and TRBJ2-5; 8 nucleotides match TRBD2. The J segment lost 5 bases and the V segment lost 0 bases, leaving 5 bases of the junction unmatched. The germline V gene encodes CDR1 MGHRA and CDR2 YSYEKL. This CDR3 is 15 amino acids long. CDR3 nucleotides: TGCGCCAGCAGCCAAGATACTAGCGGATTGGAGACCCAGTACTTC. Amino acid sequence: CASSQDTSGLETQYF.

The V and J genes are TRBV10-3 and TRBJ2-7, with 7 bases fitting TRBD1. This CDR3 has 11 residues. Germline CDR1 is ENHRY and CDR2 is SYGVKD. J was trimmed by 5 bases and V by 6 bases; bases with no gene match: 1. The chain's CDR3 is CAISQGDEQYV. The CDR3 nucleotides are TGTGCCATCAGCCAGGGGGACGAGCAGTACGTC.

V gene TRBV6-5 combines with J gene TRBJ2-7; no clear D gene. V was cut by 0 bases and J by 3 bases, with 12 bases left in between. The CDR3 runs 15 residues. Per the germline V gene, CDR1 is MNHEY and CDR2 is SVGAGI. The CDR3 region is CASSYSGLPGYEQYF. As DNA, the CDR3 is TGTGCCAGCAGTTACTCGGGCCTCCCCGGCTACGAGCAGTACTTC.

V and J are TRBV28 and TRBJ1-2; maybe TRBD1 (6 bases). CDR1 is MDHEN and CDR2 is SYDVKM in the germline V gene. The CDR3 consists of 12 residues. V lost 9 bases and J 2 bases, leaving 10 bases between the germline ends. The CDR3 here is CASYRVNYGYTF. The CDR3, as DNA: TGTGCCAGTTACAGGGTGAACTATGGCTACACCTTC.

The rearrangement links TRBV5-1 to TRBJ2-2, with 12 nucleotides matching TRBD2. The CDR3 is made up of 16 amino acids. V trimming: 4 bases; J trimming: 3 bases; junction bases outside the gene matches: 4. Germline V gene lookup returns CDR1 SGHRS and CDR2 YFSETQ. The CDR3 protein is CASSPRLAGDTGELFF. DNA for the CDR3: TGCGCCAGCAGCCCTCGACTAGCGGGGGACACCGGGGAGCTGTTTTTT. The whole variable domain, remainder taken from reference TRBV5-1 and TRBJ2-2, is KAGVTQTPRYLIKTRGQQVTLSCSPISGHRSVSWYQQTPGQGLQFLFEYFSETQRNKGNFPGRFSGRQFSNSRSEMNVSTLELGDSALYLCASSPRLAGDTGELFFGEGSRLTVL.

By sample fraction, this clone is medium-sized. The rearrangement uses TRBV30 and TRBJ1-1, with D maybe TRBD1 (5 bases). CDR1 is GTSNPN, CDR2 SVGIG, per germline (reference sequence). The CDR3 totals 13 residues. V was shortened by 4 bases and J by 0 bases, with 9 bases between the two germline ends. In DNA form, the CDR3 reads TGTGCCTGGATTAAGGGGATGAACACTGAAGCTTTCTTT. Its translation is CAWIKGMNTEAFF. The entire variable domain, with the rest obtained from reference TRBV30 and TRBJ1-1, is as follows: SQTIHQWPATLVQPVGSPLSLECTVEGTSNPNLYWYRQAAGRGLQLLFYSVGIGQISSEVPQNLSASRPQDRQFILSSKKLLLSDSGFYLCAWIKGMNTEAFFGQGTRLTVV.

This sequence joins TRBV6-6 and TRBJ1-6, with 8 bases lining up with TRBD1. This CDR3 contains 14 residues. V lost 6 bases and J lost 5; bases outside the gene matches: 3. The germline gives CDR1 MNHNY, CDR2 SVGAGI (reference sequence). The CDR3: CASRDRGDNSPLHF. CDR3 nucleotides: TGTGCCAGCAGAGACAGGGGCGATAATTCACCCCTCCACTTT.

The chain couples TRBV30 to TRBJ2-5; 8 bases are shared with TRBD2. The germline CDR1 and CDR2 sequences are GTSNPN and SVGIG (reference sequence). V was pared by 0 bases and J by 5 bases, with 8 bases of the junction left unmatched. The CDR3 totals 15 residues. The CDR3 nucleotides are TGTGCCTGGAGTGTAGGCGGGACTAGAGGGGAGACCCAGTACTTC. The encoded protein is CAWSVGGTRGETQYF.

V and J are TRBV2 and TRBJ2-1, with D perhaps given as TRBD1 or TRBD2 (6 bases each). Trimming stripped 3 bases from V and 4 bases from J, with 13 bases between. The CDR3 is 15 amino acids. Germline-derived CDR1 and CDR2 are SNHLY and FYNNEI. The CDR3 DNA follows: TGTGCCAGCAGTGATGTGGGGGCGGGGTACAATGAGCAGTTCTTC. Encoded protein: CASSDVGAGYNEQFF.

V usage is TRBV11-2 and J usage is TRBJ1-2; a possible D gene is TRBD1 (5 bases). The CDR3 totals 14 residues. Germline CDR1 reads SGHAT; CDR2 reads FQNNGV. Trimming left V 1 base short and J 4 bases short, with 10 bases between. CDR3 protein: CASSLGGILYGYTF. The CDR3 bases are TGTGCCAGCAGCTTAGGGGGGATACTCTATGGCTACACCTTC.

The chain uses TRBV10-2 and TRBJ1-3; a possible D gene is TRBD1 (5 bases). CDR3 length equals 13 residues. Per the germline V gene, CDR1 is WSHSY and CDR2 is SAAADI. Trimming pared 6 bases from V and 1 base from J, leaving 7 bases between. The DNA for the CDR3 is TGCGCCAGCAGCCAGGGTTCTGGAAACACCATATATTTT. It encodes CASSQGSGNTIYF.

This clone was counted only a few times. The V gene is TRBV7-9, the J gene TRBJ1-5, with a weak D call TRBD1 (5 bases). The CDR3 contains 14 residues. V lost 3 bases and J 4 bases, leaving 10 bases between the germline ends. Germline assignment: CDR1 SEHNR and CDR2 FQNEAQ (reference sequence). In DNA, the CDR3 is TGTGCCAGCAGCTTTGGGGGTAAAAATCAGCCCCAGCATTTT. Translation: CASSFGGKNQPQHF.

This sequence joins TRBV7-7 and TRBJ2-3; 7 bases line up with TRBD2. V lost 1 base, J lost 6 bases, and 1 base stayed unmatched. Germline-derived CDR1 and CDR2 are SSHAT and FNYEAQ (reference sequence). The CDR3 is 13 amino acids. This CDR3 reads CASSLDGGDTQYF. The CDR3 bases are TGTGCCAGCAGCTTAGACGGGGGGGATACGCAGTATTTT.

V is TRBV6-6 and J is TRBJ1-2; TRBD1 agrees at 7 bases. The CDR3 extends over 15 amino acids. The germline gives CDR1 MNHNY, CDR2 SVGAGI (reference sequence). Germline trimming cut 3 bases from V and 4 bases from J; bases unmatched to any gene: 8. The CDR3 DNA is TGTGCCAGCAGTTATCAGGGGGGCTTGGGCTATGGCTACACCTTC. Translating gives CASSYQGGLGYGYTF.

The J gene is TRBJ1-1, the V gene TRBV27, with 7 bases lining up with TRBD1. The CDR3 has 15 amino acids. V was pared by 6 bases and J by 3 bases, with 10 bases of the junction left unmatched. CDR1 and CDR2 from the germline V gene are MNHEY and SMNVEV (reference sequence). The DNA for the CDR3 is TGTGCCAGCAGAGATTGGGACAGCAAATACACTGAAGCTTTCTTT. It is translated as CASRDWDSKYTEAFF.

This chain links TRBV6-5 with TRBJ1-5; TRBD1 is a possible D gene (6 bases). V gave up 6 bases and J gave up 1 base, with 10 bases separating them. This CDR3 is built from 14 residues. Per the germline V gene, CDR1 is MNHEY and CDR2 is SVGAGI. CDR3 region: CASRRGGSNQPQHF. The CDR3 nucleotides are TGTGCCAGCAGGAGGGGGGGGAGCAATCAGCCCCAGCATTTT.

The CDR3 bases are TGTGCCAGCAGCTTGCTTAACAGGGCGGGGGATAAAGGCTACACCTTC. It yields the protein CASSLLNRAGDKGYTF. This chain connects TRBV5-8 to TRBJ1-2; tentative D call: TRBD1 (6 bases). The germline V gene encodes CDR1 SGHTS and CDR2 YDEGEE. Trimming took 1 base from V and 8 from J, leaving 21 bases between them. This CDR3 has 16 amino acids.

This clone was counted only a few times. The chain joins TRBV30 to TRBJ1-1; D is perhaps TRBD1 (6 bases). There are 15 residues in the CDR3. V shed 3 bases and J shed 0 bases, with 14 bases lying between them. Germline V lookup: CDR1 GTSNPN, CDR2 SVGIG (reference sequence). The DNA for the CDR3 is TGTGCCTGGAGGGGACAACGATACCTGAACACTGAAGCTTTCTTT. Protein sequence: CAWRGQRYLNTEAFF.

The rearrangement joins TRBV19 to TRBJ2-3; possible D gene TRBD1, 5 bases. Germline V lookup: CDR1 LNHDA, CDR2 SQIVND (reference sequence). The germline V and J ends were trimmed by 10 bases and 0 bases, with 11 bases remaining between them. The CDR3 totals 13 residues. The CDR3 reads CATATESTDTQYF. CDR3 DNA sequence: TGTGCCACTGCGACAGAGAGCACAGATACGCAGTATTTT.

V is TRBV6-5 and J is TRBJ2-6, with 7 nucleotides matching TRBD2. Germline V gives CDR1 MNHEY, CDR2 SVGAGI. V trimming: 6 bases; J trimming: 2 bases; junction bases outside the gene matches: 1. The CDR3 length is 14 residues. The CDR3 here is CASRGGAGANVLTF. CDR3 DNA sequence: TGTGCCAGCAGGGGGGGGGCTGGGGCCAACGTCCTGACTTTC.

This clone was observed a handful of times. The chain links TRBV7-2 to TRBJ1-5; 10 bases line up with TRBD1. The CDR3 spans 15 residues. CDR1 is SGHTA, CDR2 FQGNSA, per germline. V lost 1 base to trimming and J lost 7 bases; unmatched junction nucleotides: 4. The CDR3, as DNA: TGTGCCAGCAGCTTAGTGGGGACAGGGGACCAGCCCCAGCATTTT. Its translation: CASSLVGTGDQPQHF.

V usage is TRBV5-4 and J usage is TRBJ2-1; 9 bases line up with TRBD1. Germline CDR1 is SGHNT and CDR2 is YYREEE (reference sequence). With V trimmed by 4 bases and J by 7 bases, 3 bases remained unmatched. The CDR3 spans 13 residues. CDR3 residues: CASSRGQGNEQFF. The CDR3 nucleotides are TGTGCCAGCAGCCGGGGACAGGGAAATGAGCAGTTCTTC.

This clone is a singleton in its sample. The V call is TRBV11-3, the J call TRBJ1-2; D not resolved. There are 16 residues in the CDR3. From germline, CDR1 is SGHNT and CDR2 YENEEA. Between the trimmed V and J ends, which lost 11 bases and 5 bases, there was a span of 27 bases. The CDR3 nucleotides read TGTGCCGACGCCCCTAAGGTTTTCCGGGAGAAGTATGGCTACACCTTC. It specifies CADAPKVFREKYGYTF. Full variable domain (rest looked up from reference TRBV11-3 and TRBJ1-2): EAGVVQSPRYKIIEKKQPVAFWCNPISGHNTLYWYLQNLGQGPELLIRYENEEAVDDSQLPKDRFSAERLKGVDSTLKIQPAELGDSAVYLCADAPKVFREKYGYTFGSGTRLTVV.

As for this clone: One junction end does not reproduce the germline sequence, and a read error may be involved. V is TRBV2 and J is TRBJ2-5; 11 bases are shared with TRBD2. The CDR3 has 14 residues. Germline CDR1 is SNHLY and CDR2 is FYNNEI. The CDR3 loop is CASNELAGEETQYF. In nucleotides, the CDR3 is TGTGCCAGCAATGAACTAGCGGGGGAAGAGACCCAGTACTTC.

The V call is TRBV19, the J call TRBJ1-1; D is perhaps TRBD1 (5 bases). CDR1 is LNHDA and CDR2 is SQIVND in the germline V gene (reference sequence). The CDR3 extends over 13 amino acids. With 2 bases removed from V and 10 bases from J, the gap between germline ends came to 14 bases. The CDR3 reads CASSISSGGTAFF. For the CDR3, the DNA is TGTGCCAGTAGTATAAGTTCCGGGGGGACAGCTTTCTTT. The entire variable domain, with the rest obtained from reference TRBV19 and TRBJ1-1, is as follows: DGGITQSPKYLFRKEGQNVTLSCEQNLNHDAMYWYRQDPGQGLRLIYYSQIVNDFQKGDIAEGYSVSREKKESFPLTVTSAQKNPTAFYLCASSISSGGTAFFGQGTRLTVV.

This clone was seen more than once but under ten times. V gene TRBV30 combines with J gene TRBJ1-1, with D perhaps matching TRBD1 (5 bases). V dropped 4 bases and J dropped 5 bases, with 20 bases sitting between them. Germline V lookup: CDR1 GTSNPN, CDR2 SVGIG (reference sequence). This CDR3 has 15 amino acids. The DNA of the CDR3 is TGTGCCTGGAAGGGACTTACGCCCCAGGTGACTGAAGCTTTCTTT. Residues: CAWKGLTPQVTEAFF.

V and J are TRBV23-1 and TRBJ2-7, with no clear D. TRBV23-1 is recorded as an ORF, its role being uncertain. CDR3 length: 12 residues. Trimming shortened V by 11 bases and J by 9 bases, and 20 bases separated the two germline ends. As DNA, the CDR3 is TGCGCCCGATGGGCTTCTCCCGGGTGGCAGTACGTC. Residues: CARWASPGWQYV.

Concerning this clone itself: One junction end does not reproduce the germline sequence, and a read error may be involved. Written as DNA, the CDR3 is TGTGCCAGCAGCTCGGCAGGGTTGGGCTATGACTACACCTTC. Translated: CASSSAGLGYDYTF. The chain has TRBV9 and TRBJ1-2, with a possible D match to TRBD1 (5 bases). CDR3 length equals 14 residues. The germline V gene encodes CDR1 SGDLS and CDR2 YYNGEE.